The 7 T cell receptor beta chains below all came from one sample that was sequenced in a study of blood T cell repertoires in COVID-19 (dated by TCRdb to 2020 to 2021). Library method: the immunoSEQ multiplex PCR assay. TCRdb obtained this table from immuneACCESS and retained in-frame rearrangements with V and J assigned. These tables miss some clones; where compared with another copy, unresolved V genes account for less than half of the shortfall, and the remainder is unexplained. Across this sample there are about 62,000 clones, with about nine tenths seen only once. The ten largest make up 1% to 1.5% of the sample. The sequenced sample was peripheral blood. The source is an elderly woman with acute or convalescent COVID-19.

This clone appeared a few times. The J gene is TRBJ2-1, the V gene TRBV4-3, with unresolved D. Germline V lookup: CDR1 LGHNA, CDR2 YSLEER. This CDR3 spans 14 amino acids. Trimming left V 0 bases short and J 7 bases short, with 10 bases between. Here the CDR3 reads CASSQDSTVNEQFF. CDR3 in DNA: TGCGCCAGCAGCCAAGATTCCACGGTTAATGAGCAGTTCTTC.

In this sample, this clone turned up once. The DNA for the CDR3 is TGTGCCAGTAGTGCGACAGGGCCTGGCTACACCTTC. It encodes CASSATGPGYTF. V is TRBV19 and J is TRBJ1-2, with 7 bases aligning to TRBD1. The CDR3 loop spans 12 amino acids. V gave up 5 bases and J gave up 7 bases; unmatched junction bases: 4. Per the germline V gene, CDR1 is LNHDA and CDR2 is SQIVND (reference sequence).

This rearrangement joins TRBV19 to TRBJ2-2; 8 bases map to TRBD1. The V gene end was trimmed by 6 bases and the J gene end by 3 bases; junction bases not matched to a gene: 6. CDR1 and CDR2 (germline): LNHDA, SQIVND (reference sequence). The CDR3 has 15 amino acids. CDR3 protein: CASRGQVGYTGELFF. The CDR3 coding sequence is TGTGCCAGTAGGGGACAGGTGGGATACACCGGGGAGCTGTTTTTT.

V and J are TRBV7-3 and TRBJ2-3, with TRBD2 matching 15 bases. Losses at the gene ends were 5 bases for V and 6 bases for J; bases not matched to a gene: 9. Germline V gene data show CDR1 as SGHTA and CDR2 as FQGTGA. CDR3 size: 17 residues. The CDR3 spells CASSPGLAGGLLDTQYF. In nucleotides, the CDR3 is TGTGCCAGCAGCCCGGGACTAGCGGGAGGCCTACTGGATACGCAGTATTTT.

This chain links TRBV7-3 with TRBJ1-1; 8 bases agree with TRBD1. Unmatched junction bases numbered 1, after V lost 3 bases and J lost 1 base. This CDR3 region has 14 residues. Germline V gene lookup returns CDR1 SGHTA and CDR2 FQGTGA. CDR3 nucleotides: TGTGCCAGCAGCTTTGACAGGGGGAACACTGAAGCTTTCTTT. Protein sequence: CASSFDRGNTEAFF.

The CDR3 nucleotides read TGTGCCAGCAGCTTCTATCCGACTAGCTCCTACGAGCAGTACTTC. Amino acid sequence: CASSFYPTSSYEQYF. The chain is built from TRBV7-6 and TRBJ2-7; perhaps TRBD2 as D (6 bases). There are 15 residues in the CDR3. Germline assignment: CDR1 SGHVS and CDR2 FNYEAQ. Trimming left V 3 bases short and J 0 bases short, with 12 bases between. Complete variable domain (other parts from reference TRBV7-6 and TRBJ2-7): GAGVSQSPRYKVTKRGQDVALRCDPISGHVSLYWYRQALGQGPEFLTYFNYEAQQDKSGLPNDRFSAERPEGSISTLTIQRTEQRDSAMYRCASSFYPTSSYEQYFGPGTRLTVT.

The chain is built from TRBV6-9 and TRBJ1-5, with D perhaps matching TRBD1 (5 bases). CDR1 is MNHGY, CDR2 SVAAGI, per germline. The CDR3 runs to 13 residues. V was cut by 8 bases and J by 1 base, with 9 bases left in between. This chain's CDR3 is CASLRTSNQPQHF. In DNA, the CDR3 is TGTGCCAGCTTACGGACAAGCAATCAGCCCCAGCATTTT.